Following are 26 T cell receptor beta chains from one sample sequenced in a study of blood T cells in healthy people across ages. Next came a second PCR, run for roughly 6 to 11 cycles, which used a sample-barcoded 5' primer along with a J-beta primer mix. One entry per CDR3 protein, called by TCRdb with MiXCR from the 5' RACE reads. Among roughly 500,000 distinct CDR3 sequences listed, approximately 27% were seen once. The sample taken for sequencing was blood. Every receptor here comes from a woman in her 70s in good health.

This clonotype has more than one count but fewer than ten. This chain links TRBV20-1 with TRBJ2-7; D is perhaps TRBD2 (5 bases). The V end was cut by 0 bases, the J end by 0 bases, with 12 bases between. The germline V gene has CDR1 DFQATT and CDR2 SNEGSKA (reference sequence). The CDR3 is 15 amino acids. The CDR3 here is CSARDSGMSSYEQYF. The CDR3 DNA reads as TGCAGTGCTAGAGACAGCGGAATGAGCTCCTACGAGCAGTACTTC.

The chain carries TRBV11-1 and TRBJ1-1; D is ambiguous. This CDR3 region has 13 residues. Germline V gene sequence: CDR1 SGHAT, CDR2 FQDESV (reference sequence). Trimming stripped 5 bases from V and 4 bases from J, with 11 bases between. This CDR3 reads CASSREDGTEAFF. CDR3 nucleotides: TGTGCCAGCAGCAGGGAGGACGGCACTGAAGCTTTCTTT.

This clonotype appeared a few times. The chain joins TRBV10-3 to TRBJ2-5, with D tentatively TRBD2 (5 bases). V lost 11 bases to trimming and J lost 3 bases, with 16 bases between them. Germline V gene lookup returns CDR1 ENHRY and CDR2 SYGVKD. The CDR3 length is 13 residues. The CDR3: CASGVGSKETQYF. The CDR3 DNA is TGTGCCTCCGGGGTGGGCAGCAAAGAGACCCAGTACTTC.

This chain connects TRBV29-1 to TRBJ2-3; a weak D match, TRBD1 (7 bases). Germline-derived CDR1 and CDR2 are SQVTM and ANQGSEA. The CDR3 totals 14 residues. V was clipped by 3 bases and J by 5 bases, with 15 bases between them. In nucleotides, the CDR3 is TGCAGCGTTGAGGGGGGACAGATAATAGATACGCAGTATTTT. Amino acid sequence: CSVEGGQIIDTQYF.

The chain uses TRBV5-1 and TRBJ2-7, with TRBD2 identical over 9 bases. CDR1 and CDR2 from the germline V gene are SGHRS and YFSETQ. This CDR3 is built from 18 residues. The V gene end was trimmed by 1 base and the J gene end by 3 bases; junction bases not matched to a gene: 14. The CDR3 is CASSLLAGTVGGYYEQYF. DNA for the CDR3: TGCGCCAGCAGCTTGCTAGCGGGGACGGTCGGCGGGTACTACGAGCAGTACTTC.

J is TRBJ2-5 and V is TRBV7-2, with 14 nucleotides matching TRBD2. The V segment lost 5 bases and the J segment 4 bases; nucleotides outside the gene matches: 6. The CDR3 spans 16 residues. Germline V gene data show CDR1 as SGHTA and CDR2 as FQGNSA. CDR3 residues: CASSLGLAGVGETQYF. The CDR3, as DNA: TGTGCCAGCAGCCTGGGACTAGCGGGAGTGGGAGAGACCCAGTACTTC.

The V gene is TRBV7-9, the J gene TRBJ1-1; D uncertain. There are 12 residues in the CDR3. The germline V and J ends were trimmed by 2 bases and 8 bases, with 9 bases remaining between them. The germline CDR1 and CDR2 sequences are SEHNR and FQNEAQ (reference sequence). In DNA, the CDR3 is TGTGCCAGCAGCTTACGAGACTTGGAAGCTTTCTTT. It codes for CASSLRDLEAFF.

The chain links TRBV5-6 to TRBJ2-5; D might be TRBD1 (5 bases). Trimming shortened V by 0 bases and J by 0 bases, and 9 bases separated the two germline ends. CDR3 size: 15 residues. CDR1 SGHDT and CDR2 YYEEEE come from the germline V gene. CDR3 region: CASSLALDNQETQYF. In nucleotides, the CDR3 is TGTGCCAGCAGCTTGGCGTTGGACAACCAAGAGACCCAGTACTTC.

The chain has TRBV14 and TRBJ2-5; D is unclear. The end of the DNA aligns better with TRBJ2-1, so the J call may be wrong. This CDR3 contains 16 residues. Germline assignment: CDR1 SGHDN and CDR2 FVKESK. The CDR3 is CASSQVAVRYRNEQFF. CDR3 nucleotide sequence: TGTGCCAGCAGCCAAGTCGCGGTTCGCTACCGCAATGAGCAGTTCTTC.

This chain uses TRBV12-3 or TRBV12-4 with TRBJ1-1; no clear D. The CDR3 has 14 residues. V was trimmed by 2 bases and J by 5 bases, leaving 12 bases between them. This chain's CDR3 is CASSLRGGRTEAFF. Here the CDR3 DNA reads TGTGCCAGCAGTTTACGGGGTGGGAGAACTGAAGCTTTCTTT.

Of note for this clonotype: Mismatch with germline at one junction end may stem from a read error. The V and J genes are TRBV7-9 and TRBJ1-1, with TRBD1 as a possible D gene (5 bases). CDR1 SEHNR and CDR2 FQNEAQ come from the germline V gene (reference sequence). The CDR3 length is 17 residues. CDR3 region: CASSLDRDLVMNTEAFF. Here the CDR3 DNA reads TGTGCCAGCAGCCTAGACCGGGACCTTGTCATGAACACTGAAGCTTTTTTT.

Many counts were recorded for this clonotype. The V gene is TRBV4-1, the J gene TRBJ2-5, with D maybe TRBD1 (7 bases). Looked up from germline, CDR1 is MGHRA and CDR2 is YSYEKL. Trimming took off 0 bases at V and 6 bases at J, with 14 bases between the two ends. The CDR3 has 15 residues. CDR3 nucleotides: TGCGCCAGCAGCCAAGAGGGCGCAGGGGGGAAGACCCAGTACTTC. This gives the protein CASSQEGAGGKTQYF.

CDR3 coding DNA: TGTGCCAGCAGCACAACCGGCGGGGGTACGAATGAGCAGTTCTTC. This codes for CASSTTGGGTNEQFF. This chain links TRBV27 with TRBJ2-1, with TRBD2 matching over 7 bases. Germline assignment: CDR1 MNHEY and CDR2 SMNVEV (reference sequence). V lost 6 bases and J lost 7; bases outside the gene matches: 12. The CDR3 runs to 15 residues.

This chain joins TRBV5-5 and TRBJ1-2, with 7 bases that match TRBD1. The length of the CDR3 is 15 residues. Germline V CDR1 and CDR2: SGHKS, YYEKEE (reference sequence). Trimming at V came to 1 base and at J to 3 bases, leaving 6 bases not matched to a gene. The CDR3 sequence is CASSLYGTEYYGYTF. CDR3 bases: TGTGCCAGCAGCTTGTATGGGACAGAGTACTATGGCTACACCTTC.

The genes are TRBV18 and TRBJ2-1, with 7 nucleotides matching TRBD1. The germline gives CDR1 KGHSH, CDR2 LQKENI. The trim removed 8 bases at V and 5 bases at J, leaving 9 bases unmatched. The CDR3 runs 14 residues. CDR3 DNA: TGTGCCAGCACATGGACAGGTGGGGACAATGAGCAGTTCTTC. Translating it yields CASTWTGGDNEQFF. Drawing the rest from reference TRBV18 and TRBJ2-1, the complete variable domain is NAGVMQNPRHLVRRRGQEARLRCSPMKGHSHVYWYRQLPEEGLKFMVYLQKENIIDESGMPKERFSAEFPKEGPSILRIQQVVRGDSAAYFCASTWTGGDNEQFFGPGTRLTVL.

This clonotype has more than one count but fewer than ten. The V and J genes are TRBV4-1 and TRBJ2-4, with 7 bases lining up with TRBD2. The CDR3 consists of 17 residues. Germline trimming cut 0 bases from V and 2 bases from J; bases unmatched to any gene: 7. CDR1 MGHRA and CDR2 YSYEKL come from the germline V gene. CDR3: CASSQEERGVSKNIQYF. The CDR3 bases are TGCGCCAGCAGCCAAGAGGAGCGGGGAGTTTCCAAAAACATTCAGTACTTC.

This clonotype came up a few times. The CDR3 reads CASRAEGGEQYF. DNA for the CDR3: TGCGCCAGCAGGGCAGAGGGGGGCGAGCAGTACTTC. This rearrangement joins TRBV5-1 to TRBJ2-7; perhaps D is TRBD1 or TRBD2 (6 bases each). V was clipped by 5 bases and J by 6 bases, with 12 bases between them. Germline CDR1 reads SGHRS; CDR2 reads YFSETQ. CDR3 length: 12 residues.

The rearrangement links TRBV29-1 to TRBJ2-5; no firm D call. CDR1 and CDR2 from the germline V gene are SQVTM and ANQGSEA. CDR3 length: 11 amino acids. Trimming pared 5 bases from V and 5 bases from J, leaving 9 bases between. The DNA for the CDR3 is TGCAGCGTTCGAATTCCGGAGACCCAGTACTTC. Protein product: CSVRIPETQYF.

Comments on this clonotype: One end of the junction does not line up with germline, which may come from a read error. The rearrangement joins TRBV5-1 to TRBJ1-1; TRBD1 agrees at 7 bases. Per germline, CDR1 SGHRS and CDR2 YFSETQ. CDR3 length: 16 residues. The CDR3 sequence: CASGLDWRTGNTEAFF. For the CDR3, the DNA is TGCGCCAGCGGCTTGGATTGGCGGACAGGGAACACTGAAGCTTTCTTT.

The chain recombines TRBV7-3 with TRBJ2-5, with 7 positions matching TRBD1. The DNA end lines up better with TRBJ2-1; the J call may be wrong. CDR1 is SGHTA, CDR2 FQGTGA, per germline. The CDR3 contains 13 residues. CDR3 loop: CASSRLTGDEQFF. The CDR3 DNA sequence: TGTGCCAGCAGCCGTCTTACAGGGGACGAGCAGTTCTTC.

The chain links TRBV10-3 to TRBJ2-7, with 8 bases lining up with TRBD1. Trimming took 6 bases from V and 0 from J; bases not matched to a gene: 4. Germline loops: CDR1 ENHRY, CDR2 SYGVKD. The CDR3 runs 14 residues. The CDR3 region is CAIRPDRDSYEQYF. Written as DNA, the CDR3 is TGTGCCATCAGACCGGACAGGGACTCCTACGAGCAGTACTTC.

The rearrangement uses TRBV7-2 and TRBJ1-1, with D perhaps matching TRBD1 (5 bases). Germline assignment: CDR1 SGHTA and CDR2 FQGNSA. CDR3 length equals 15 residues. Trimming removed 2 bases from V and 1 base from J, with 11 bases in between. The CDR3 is CASSLWGTENTEAFF. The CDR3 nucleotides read TGTGCCAGCAGCTTATGGGGGACCGAGAACACTGAAGCTTTCTTT.

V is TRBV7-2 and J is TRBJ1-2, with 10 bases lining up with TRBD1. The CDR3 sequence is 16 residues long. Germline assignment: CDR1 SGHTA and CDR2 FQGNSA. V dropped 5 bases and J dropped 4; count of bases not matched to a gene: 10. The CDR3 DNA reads TGTGCCAGCAGCCTTAACTCCGGGACAGGGGTCTATGGCTACACCTTC. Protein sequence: CASSLNSGTGVYGYTF. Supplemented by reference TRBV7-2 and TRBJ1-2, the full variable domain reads GAGVSQSPSNKVTEKGKDVELRCDPISGHTALYWYRQSLGQGLEFLIYFQGNSAPDKSGLPSDRFSAERTGGSVSTLTIQRTQQEDSAVYLCASSLNSGTGVYGYTFGSGTRLTVV.

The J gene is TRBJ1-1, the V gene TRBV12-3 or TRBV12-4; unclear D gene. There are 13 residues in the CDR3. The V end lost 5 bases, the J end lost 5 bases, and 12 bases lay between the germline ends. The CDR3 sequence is CASSTGGQTEAFF. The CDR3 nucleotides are TGTGCCAGCAGTACCGGAGGGCAGACTGAAGCTTTCTTT.

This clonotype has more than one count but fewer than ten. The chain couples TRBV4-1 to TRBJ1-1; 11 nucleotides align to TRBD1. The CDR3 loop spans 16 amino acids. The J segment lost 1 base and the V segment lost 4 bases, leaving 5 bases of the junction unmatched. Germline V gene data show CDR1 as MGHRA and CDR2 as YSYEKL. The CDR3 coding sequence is TGCGCCAGCAGCCCCTTTGGGACAGGGGGGAACACTGAAGCTTTCTTT. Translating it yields CASSPFGTGGNTEAFF.

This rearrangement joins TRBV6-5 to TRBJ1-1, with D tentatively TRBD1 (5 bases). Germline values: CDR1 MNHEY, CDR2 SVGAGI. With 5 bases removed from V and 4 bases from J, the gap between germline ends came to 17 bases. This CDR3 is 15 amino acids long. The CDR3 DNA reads TGTGCCAGCAGTCAGAGACGGGGGGGGGGCACTGAAGCTTTCTTT. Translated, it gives CASSQRRGGGTEAFF.